This T cell receptor (beta chain) was sequenced in a study of T cells in Graves' hyperthyroidism and ophthalmopathy. This clonotype occurred many times. Amplified TCR beta CDR3 regions came from RNA transcripts. Initially, a first-round RT-PCR of the TCR CDR3 employed the HTBI primer set. TCRdb itself ran the multiplex PCR reads through MiXCR, one entry per CDR3 protein. The sample shows more than 550,000 distinct CDR3 sequences, 17% of them seen only once. CDR3 length equals 13 residues. Trimming shortened V by 1 base and J by 1 base, and 4 bases separated the two germline ends. The germline V gene has CDR1 SGHTA and CDR2 FQGTGA.

The chain recombines TRBV7-3 with TRBJ1-1; no reliable D call. This clonotype was obtained from a man aged 50 to 59 with Graves' hyperthyroidism. The sequencing sample was made of blood. For the CDR3, the DNA is TGTGCCAGCAGCTTAAATGAGAACACTGAAGCTTTCTTT. Translated: CASSLNENTEAFF.